The clone carrying this TCR beta chain appeared many times. Time point of the sample: newly diagnosed GD, antithyroid drugs for less than 3 months. The TCR library was made from RNA extracted from PBMCs. J was trimmed by 6 bases and V by 2 bases; bases with no gene match: 5. Per the germline V gene, CDR1 is SGHAT and CDR2 is FQNNGV. The CDR3 totals 14 residues. Researchers made TCR beta libraries by using iRepertoire HTBI primers and running Arm-PCR on CDR3 regions. TCRdb re-called the multiplex PCR reads through MiXCR, storing one row per CDR3 protein. This table has 500,000 or so distinct CDR3 sequences, about 16% appearing once. This record comes from a study of regulatory T cells in long-lasting Graves disease. This sample was also put to use in a study of T cells in Graves' hyperthyroidism and ophthalmopathy.

The sequence came from a woman aged 35-60 years with Graves disease. This specimen consisted of peripheral blood mononuclear cells (PBMCs), obtained at new diagnosis, from a patient treated with antithyroid drugs. V gene TRBV11-2 combines with J gene TRBJ1-1; TRBD1 agrees at 8 bases. The CDR3, as DNA: TGTGCCAGCAGCTTATGGACAGGGAATCCTGAAGCTTTCTTT. Amino acid sequence: CASSLWTGNPEAFF.